The source of this TCR beta chain is a study of post-analysis software for immune sequencing data. Study information: Both relapsing-remitting and secondary progressive multiple sclerosis featured among the disease courses, as did progressive-relapsing multiple sclerosis.

Notes on the study in general: Controls significantly exceeded multiple sclerosis patients in normalized Chao1 diversity. Comparison of patients with controls showed five TRBV segments more frequent in patients, TRBV5-6, TRBV5-1 and TRBV20-1 among them.

Worth noting for this clonotype: The antigen remains unidentified.

The ends lost 2 bases at V and 6 bases at J; junction bases unmatched: 6. Germline loops: CDR1 SEHNR, CDR2 FQNEAQ (reference sequence). The CDR3 length is 16 residues. Unique molecular identifiers had been added to the TCR beta cDNA libraries. TCRdb passed the PCR reads through MiXCR, listing each CDR3 protein once. The sample holds fewer than 900,000 distinct CDR3 sequences, around 45% seen once. This TCR derives from a girl between 5 and 17 years old with multiple sclerosis. The specimen sequenced was blood. The chain recombines TRBV7-9 with TRBJ2-1; 11 bases line up with TRBD2. The CDR3 region has the DNA TGTGCCAGCAGCTTACGGACTAGCGGGTTGAGCAATGAGCAGTTCTTC. Residues: CASSLRTSGLSNEQFF.